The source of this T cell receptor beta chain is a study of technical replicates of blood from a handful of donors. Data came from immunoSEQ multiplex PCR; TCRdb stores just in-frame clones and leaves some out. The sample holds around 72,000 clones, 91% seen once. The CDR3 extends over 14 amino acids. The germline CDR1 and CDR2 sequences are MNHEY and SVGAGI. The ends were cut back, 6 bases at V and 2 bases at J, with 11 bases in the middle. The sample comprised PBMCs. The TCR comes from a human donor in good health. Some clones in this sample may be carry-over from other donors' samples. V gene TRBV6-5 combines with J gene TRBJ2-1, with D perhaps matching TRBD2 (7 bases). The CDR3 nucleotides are TGTGCCAGCAGCGTAGGGGGGGCCTACAATGAGCAGTTCTTC. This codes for CASSVGGAYNEQFF.